The clone carrying this T cell receptor (beta chain) was observed once. These data are taken from a study of blood T cell repertoires in COVID-19. Losses at the gene ends were 4 bases for V and 8 bases for J; bases not matched to a gene: 4. The CDR3 has 14 amino acids. Germline assignment: CDR1 SGDLS and CDR2 YYNGEE. The protocol was immunoSEQ multiplex PCR, while the TCRdb copy is restricted to in-frame clones and leaves out a portion. The sample has approximately 120,000 clones; approximately 82% are singletons. The sequence was collected from an elderly man with active or convalescent COVID-19. The chain couples TRBV9 to TRBJ2-1; 12 bases fit TRBD2. The sequenced sample was peripheral blood. In DNA form, the CDR3 reads TGTGCCAGCAGCTCCCGGACTAGCGGGGATGAGCAGTTCTTC. Translated: CASSSRTSGDEQFF. Full variable domain (remainder filled in from reference TRBV9 and TRBJ2-1): DSGVTQTPKHLITATGQRVTLRCSPRSGDLSVYWYQQSLDQGLQFLIQYYNGEERAKGNILERFSAQQFPDLHSELNLSSLELGDSALYFCASSSRTSGDEQFFGPGTRLTVL.